Below are 26 T cell receptor beta chains sequenced from a single sample in a study of cytomegalovirus exposure and HLA in healthy donors. The protocol was immunoSEQ multiplex PCR, while the TCRdb copy is restricted to in-frame clones and leaves out a portion. The sample yields some 290,000 clones, roughly 88% seen once. What was sequenced was PBMCs. Receptors were obtained from a man between 25 and 39 years old in good health and CMV-seronegative.

The chain has TRBV5-1 and TRBJ1-6; 8 bases map to TRBD1. The CDR3 runs 17 residues. CDR1 and CDR2 from the germline V gene are SGHRS and YFSETQ. Losses at the gene ends were 0 bases for V and 6 bases for J; bases not matched to a gene: 8. CDR3 protein: CASSLEARGRVNSPLHF. CDR3 DNA sequence: TGCGCCAGCAGCTTGGAGGCCAGGGGGCGAGTTAATTCACCCCTCCACTTT.

The DNA of the CDR3 is TGCGCCAGCAGCTTCGGGGGGCGCCCTCAAGAGACCCAGTACTTC. Encoded protein: CASSFGGRPQETQYF. The chain recombines TRBV5-1 with TRBJ2-5, with TRBD2 as a possible D gene (7 bases). This CDR3 spans 15 amino acids. V was pared by 2 bases and J by 2 bases, with 13 bases between. Germline assignment: CDR1 SGHRS and CDR2 YFSETQ. The variable domain in full, with the rest retrieved from reference TRBV5-1 and TRBJ2-5, is KAGVTQTPRYLIKTRGQQVTLSCSPISGHRSVSWYQQTPGQGLQFLFEYFSETQRNKGNFPGRFSGRQFSNSRSEMNVSTLELGDSALYLCASSFGGRPQETQYFGPGTRLLVL.

This rearrangement joins TRBV5-6 to TRBJ1-1; 7 nucleotides match TRBD1. The CDR3 length is 16 residues. Germline values: CDR1 SGHDT, CDR2 YYEEEE. The V segment lost 0 bases and the J segment 4 bases; nucleotides outside the gene matches: 9. In nucleotides, the CDR3 is TGTGCCAGCAGCTTGGGGCAGGGGGTCTTGAGCACTGAAGCTTTCTTT. It translates to CASSLGQGVLSTEAFF. The full variable domain, its missing parts supplied by reference TRBV5-6 and TRBJ1-1, is DAGVTQSPTHLIKTRGQQVTLRCSPKSGHDTVSWYQQALGQGPQFIFQYYEEEERQRGNFPDRFSGHQFPNYSSELNVNALLLGDSALYLCASSLGQGVLSTEAFFGQGTRLTVV.

The rearrangement links TRBV5-6 to TRBJ2-5; no reliable D call. CDR1 SGHDT and CDR2 YYEEEE come from the germline V gene. The CDR3 length is 16 residues. Trimming removed 3 bases from V and 2 bases from J, with 17 bases in between. The CDR3 reads CASSYMVSATQETQYF. The DNA of the CDR3 is TGTGCCAGCAGCTATATGGTGTCCGCTACTCAAGAGACCCAGTACTTC.

The chain couples TRBV6-1 to TRBJ2-7; 7 bases map to TRBD1. Losses at the gene ends were 5 bases for V and 7 bases for J; bases not matched to a gene: 11. The germline V gene encodes CDR1 MNHNS and CDR2 SASEGT. CDR3 length equals 14 residues. The CDR3 loop reads CASSTGQMLWEQYF. The CDR3 DNA sequence: TGTGCCAGCAGTACGGGACAGATGCTTTGGGAGCAGTACTTC.

The rearrangement links TRBV7-2 to TRBJ2-3, with TRBD1 identical over 9 bases. The germline gives CDR1 SGHTA, CDR2 FQGNSA. Losses at the gene ends were 6 bases for V and 4 bases for J; bases not matched to a gene: 5. CDR3 length equals 14 residues. In nucleotides, the CDR3 is TGTGCCAGCAGTAAAGACAGGGGGTCAGATACGCAGTATTTT. Translation: CASSKDRGSDTQYF.

The chain carries TRBV7-9 and TRBJ1-1; tentatively, D is TRBD1 (5 bases). CDR1 and CDR2 from the germline V gene are SEHNR and FQNEAQ (reference sequence). CDR3 length: 12 residues. V was clipped by 4 bases and J by 10 bases, with 13 bases between them. CDR3 in amino acids: CASSSQGPGAFF. CDR3 coding DNA: TGTGCCAGCAGCTCCCAGGGCCCGGGAGCTTTCTTT. Full variable domain (missing parts from reference TRBV7-9 and TRBJ1-1): DTGVSQNPRHKITKRGQNVTFRCDPISEHNRLYWYRQTLGQGPEFLTYFQNEAQLEKSRLLSDRFSAERPKGSFSTLEIQRTEQGDSAMYLCASSSQGPGAFFGQGTRLTVV.

This chain links TRBV7-9 with TRBJ2-7; 7 nucleotides agree with TRBD1. This CDR3 is 17 amino acids long. CDR1 is SEHNR, CDR2 FQNEAQ, per germline (reference sequence). V lost 5 bases, J lost 0 bases, and 13 bases stayed unmatched. Here the CDR3 reads CASSDRETSFHSYEQYF. CDR3 in DNA: TGTGCCAGCAGCGACAGGGAGACGTCCTTTCACTCCTACGAGCAGTACTTC.

CDR3 residues: CASSSEGLFEAFF. CDR3 sequence (DNA): TGTGCCAGCAGCTCGGAGGGGCTTTTTGAAGCTTTCTTT. The chain links TRBV7-9 to TRBJ1-1; D may be TRBD1 (5 bases). Germline-derived CDR1 and CDR2 are SEHNR and FQNEAQ (reference sequence). This CDR3 contains 13 residues. V lost 4 bases and J 7 bases, leaving 13 bases between the germline ends.

The chain recombines TRBV6-5 with TRBJ1-2; 7 nucleotides agree with TRBD1. Germline V CDR1 and CDR2: MNHEY, SVGAGI. Trimming took 6 bases from V and 4 from J; bases not matched to a gene: 2. This CDR3 has 12 amino acids. The CDR3 here is CASRDRTYGYTF. The CDR3 region has the DNA TGTGCCAGCAGGGACAGGACCTATGGCTACACCTTC.

The gene calls are TRBV19 and TRBJ1-6; the match to TRBD1 covers 9 bases. V shed 7 bases and J 5 bases; nucleotides not matched to a gene: 9. The CDR3 spans 16 residues. Germline CDR1 and CDR2: LNHDA and SQIVND (reference sequence). The CDR3: CASKVRDRVDNSPLHF. CDR3 DNA: TGTGCCAGTAAAGTCCGGGACAGGGTGGATAATTCACCCCTCCACTTT. The entire variable domain, with the rest obtained from reference TRBV19 and TRBJ1-6, is as follows: DGGITQSPKYLFRKEGQNVTLSCEQNLNHDAMYWYRQDPGQGLRLIYYSQIVNDFQKGDIAEGYSVSREKKESFPLTVTSAQKNPTAFYLCASKVRDRVDNSPLHFGNGTRLTVT.

J is TRBJ1-1 and V is TRBV15, with no clear D. CDR1 and CDR2 (germline): LNHNV, YYDKDF (reference sequence). This CDR3 region has 13 residues. V was cut by 7 bases and J by 0 bases, with 9 bases left in between. CDR3 loop: CATTINLNTEAFF. The DNA of the CDR3 is TGTGCCACCACTATAAACCTGAACACTGAAGCTTTCTTT.

Only one count was recorded for this clone. The chain is built from TRBV6-1 and TRBJ2-7, with 7 bases identical to TRBD1. Germline CDR1 reads MNHNS; CDR2 reads SASEGT. The CDR3 is made up of 15 amino acids. V shed 7 bases and J 1 base; nucleotides not matched to a gene: 10. The CDR3 nucleotides are TGTGCCAGCAACAGACCGGGACAGAGTTCCTACGAGCAGTACTTC. Protein sequence: CASNRPGQSSYEQYF.

This sequence joins TRBV6-6 and TRBJ2-3, with TRBD2 matching 7 bases. V trimming: 2 bases; J trimming: 2 bases; junction bases outside the gene matches: 4. CDR3 length: 15 residues. Germline assignment: CDR1 MNHNY and CDR2 SVGAGI (reference sequence). The CDR3 loop reads CASSYTRLATDTQYF. CDR3 bases: TGTGCCAGCAGTTACACCCGACTAGCCACAGATACGCAGTATTTT.

For this clone: Other DNA sequences from this sample encode an identical CDR3 as well. The gene calls are TRBV28 and TRBJ2-5; 12 bases map to TRBD2. Germline V gene data show CDR1 as MDHEN and CDR2 as SYDVKM. The trim removed 3 bases at V and 2 bases at J, leaving 1 base unmatched. The CDR3 spans 15 residues. The CDR3 sequence: CASSLTSGGQETQYF. The CDR3 DNA reads as TGTGCCAGCAGTTTGACTAGCGGGGGTCAAGAGACCCAGTACTTC.

V gene TRBV7-9 combines with J gene TRBJ2-2; a weak D match, TRBD1 (6 bases). This CDR3 region has 17 residues. With 1 base removed from V and 7 bases from J, the gap between germline ends came to 19 bases. The germline CDR1 and CDR2 sequences are SEHNR and FQNEAQ (reference sequence). The CDR3 is CASSLVQGIRIGGELFF. DNA for the CDR3: TGTGCCAGCAGCTTAGTACAGGGAATTCGAATCGGCGGGGAGCTGTTTTTT.

J is TRBJ1-5 and V is TRBV19; TRBD1 agrees at 10 bases. CDR1 is LNHDA, CDR2 SQIVND, per germline (reference sequence). J lost 2 bases, V lost 5 bases, and 3 bases had no gene match. CDR3 length equals 15 residues. CDR3 nucleotide sequence: TGTGCCAGTAGTTTCGGGACAGGGGGCAATCAGCCCCAGCATTTT. Translated: CASSFGTGGNQPQHF.

The CDR3 reads CASRVSSGGIRETQYF. CDR3 in DNA: TGCGCCAGCAGGGTGTCCAGCGGGGGGATCAGAGAGACCCAGTACTTC. The chain recombines TRBV5-1 with TRBJ2-5, with 9 bases identical to TRBD2. The length of the CDR3 is 16 residues. Germline loops: CDR1 SGHRS, CDR2 YFSETQ. With 5 bases clipped from V and 4 bases from J, the junction kept 12 bases outside the gene matches.

The rearrangement joins TRBV19 to TRBJ2-7; a weak D match, TRBD2 (6 bases). Trimming stripped 6 bases from V and 2 bases from J, with 17 bases between. CDR1 is LNHDA, CDR2 SQIVND, per germline (reference sequence). The CDR3 runs to 15 residues. CDR3 coding DNA: TGTGCCAGTAGCCCCCGATTGGGGGGAACCTACGAGCAGTACTTC. Translating it yields CASSPRLGGTYEQYF.

The genes are TRBV5-5 and TRBJ1-1; the D is unclear. Trimming cost V 0 bases and J 0 bases, with 6 bases left between them. The CDR3 has 14 residues. The germline V gene has CDR1 SGHKS and CDR2 YYEKEE (reference sequence). The CDR3 DNA follows: TGTGCCAGCAGCTTGGACAAAATGAACACTGAAGCTTTCTTT. It codes for CASSLDKMNTEAFF.

The chain links TRBV5-6 to TRBJ1-5; D not resolved. V lost 4 bases, J lost 2 bases, and 16 bases lay in between. The CDR3 contains 16 residues. The germline CDR1 and CDR2 sequences are SGHDT and YYEEEE. This CDR3 reads CASSPWQASGNQPQHF. The DNA for the CDR3 is TGTGCCAGCAGCCCGTGGCAGGCTTCCGGCAATCAGCCCCAGCATTTT.

The V gene is TRBV10-3, the J gene TRBJ2-7, with D tentatively TRBD2 (5 bases). Germline CDR1 and CDR2: ENHRY and SYGVKD. The CDR3 sequence is 14 residues long. V lost 3 bases and J lost 3, with 12 bases in between. CDR3 amino acids: CAISDLLGSYEQYF. Here the CDR3 DNA reads TGTGCCATCAGTGACCTGTTGGGGAGCTACGAGCAGTACTTC.

This clone was found many times. The chain combines TRBV13 with TRBJ1-1; no definite D call. Per germline, CDR1 PRHDT and CDR2 FYEKMQ (reference sequence). V was pared by 2 bases and J by 4 bases, with 17 bases between. The CDR3 covers 16 residues. The CDR3 is CASSLLRSGPFTEAFF. DNA for the CDR3: TGTGCCAGCAGCTTATTAAGGTCGGGTCCTTTCACTGAAGCTTTCTTT.

The chain uses TRBV5-1 and TRBJ2-7, with D perhaps TRBD2 (5 bases). Trimming pared 7 bases from V and 4 bases from J, leaving 18 bases between. The CDR3 is made up of 14 amino acids. Germline V gene lookup returns CDR1 SGHRS and CDR2 YFSETQ. The DNA of the CDR3 is TGCGCCAGCCAACCTAGCCCTACCCAATACGAGCAGTACTTC. Translated, it gives CASQPSPTQYEQYF.

The chain is built from TRBV7-9 and TRBJ1-6; D is unresolved. The CDR3 runs 14 residues. V lost 3 bases and J 0 bases, leaving 3 bases between the germline ends. CDR1 is SEHNR and CDR2 is FQNEAQ in the germline V gene (reference sequence). CDR3 in DNA: TGTGCCAGCAGCTTGTACTCCTATAATTCACCCCTCCACTTT. This codes for CASSLYSYNSPLHF.

The chain joins TRBV18 to TRBJ2-7, with TRBD1 matching over 10 bases. CDR1 is KGHSH, CDR2 LQKENI, per germline. The V gene end was trimmed by 4 bases and the J gene end by 4 bases; junction bases not matched to a gene: 13. This CDR3 region has 17 residues. In DNA form, the CDR3 reads TGTGCCAGCTCACAATATCAAACCGGGACAGGGGAATACGAGCAGTACTTC. This gives the protein CASSQYQTGTGEYEQYF.